The rows below give T cell receptor beta chains drawn from one sample of a study of blood T cell repertoires in COVID-19. Here immunoSEQ multiplex PCR was the method, and the copy in TCRdb shows in-frame clones only, minus some. The top ten hold about 8.5% of the sample, which has 110,000 or so clones, approximately 80% seen once. Sequencing was carried out using peripheral blood. The receptors shown here come from a woman aged 40 to 49 with acute or convalescent COVID-19. Both conserved end residues are part of each CDR3.

v_gene	j_gene	CDR3aa
TRBV19	TRBJ1-5	CASSSEGQIRQPQHF
TRBV5-1	TRBJ1-4	CASSLQSATNEKLFF
TRBV6-5	TRBJ2-2	CATWDRNTGELFF
TRBV10-1	TRBJ1-1	CAAPEGNTEAFF
TRBV6-1	TRBJ1-2	CASSEGGDRIYGYTF
TRBV18	TRBJ2-7	CASSPSTRGGRYEQYF
TRBV7-3	TRBJ2-1	CASSNRAGEQFF
TRBV7-9	TRBJ1-5	CASSLIGVGQPQHF
TRBV10-3	TRBJ2-3	CAIRSGGADTQYF
TRBV2	TRBJ1-6	CASTVANSPLHF
TRBV3-1/TRBV3-2	TRBJ2-3	CASSRLTTDTQYF
TRBV7-3	TRBJ1-6	CASSRQASNSPLHF
TRBV7-3	TRBJ2-3	CASSMDFPQADTQYF
TRBV6-5	TRBJ2-7	CASSRGQGGSYEQYF
TRBV6-5	TRBJ2-7	CASRKGQGTYEQYF
TRBV6-1	TRBJ2-2	CASSEALQTSGGNTGELFF
TRBV9	TRBJ1-4	CASSVQGTGAEKLFF
TRBV5-8	TRBJ1-2	CASSLSRVYGYTF
TRBV10-1	TRBJ2-7	CASSEAWTSLVHEQYF
TRBV4-2	TRBJ1-2	CASSQGGRQGSPGGYTF
TRBV12-3/TRBV12-4	TRBJ1-1	CASGAEPEAFF
TRBV7-4	TRBJ1-5	CASSPKGQDSNQPQHF
TRBV19	TRBJ2-3	CASALGGQRGDTQYF
TRBV10-1	TRBJ1-2	CASTRVPFVYYGYTF
TRBV6-1	TRBJ1-3	CASSEAGYLQGITGNTIYF
TRBV5-1	TRBJ1-2	CASSLDGVDRGPGYTF
TRBV5-6	TRBJ1-6	CASSSGQGENSPLHF
TRBV7-9	TRBJ1-5	CASSPQGGGQPQHF
TRBV10-3	TRBJ1-5	CAISESLGDQPQHF
TRBV24-1	TRBJ2-3	CATSDPGQGTDTQYF
TRBV4-1	TRBJ1-2	CASSQTRMDRANYGYTF
TRBV4-1	TRBJ1-2	CASSQVTVDYGYTF
TRBV7-2	TRBJ1-1	CASSTPGTVNTEAFF
TRBV2	TRBJ2-1	CASSVVLAFNEQFF
TRBV9	TRBJ1-3	CASSGRLNGKEPGNTIYF
TRBV6-4	TRBJ1-6	CASSRDRGSPLHF
TRBV24-1	TRBJ2-3	CATSDWGTDSTDTQYF
TRBV19	TRBJ1-1	CASSIARVAEAFF
TRBV2	TRBJ2-3	CASSRPFTDTQYF
TRBV6-2/TRBV6-3	TRBJ2-3	CASSAPPGGTQYF
TRBV7-8	TRBJ2-5	CASSLRGAAETQYF
TRBV5-1	TRBJ2-1	CASSLAQAGEQFF
TRBV13	TRBJ2-2	CASSHPSYPGELFF
TRBV4-1	TRBJ2-7	CASSQDVQAVSYEQYF
TRBV12-3/TRBV12-4	TRBJ1-5	CASQMYSNQPQHF
TRBV5-1	TRBJ2-3	CASSPLATPLPDTQYF
TRBV24-1	TRBJ1-2	CATSGYQGLDYGYTF
TRBV6-4	TRBJ2-1	CASSDRGGVEQFF
TRBV6-5	TRBJ2-7	CASRIGRGEQYF
TRBV6-1	TRBJ2-1	CASSERDRGLLNEQFF
TRBV5-1	TRBJ1-2	CASSIAGYYGYTF
TRBV24-1	TRBJ2-1	CATSADTGTGGSYNEQFF
TRBV7-2	TRBJ2-1	CASSLTSGGPNEQFF
TRBV6-5	TRBJ1-3	CASSSLAGNTIYF